Listed below are T cell receptor beta chains from one sample, sequenced in a study of blood T cells in healthy people across ages. Via MiXCR, TCRdb re-called the 5' RACE reads, giving one row per CDR3 protein. This sample has over 950,000 distinct CDR3 sequences, with approximately 50% found just once. The specimen sequenced was blood. Receptor source: a woman in her fifties or sixties in good health. Both conserved end residues are part of each CDR3. The D gene is left open where the match is weak. The listing skips clone size in some rows; elsewhere it reads once, few, many or a size class.

TRBJ2-4	-	TRBV7-9	few	CASSTGYIQYF	TGTGCCAGCAGCACCGGTTACATTCAGTACTTC
TRBJ2-7	-	TRBV6-2/TRBV6-3	-	CASSFPGLPYEQYF	TGTGCCAGCAGCTTCCCGGGACTCCCCTACGAGCAGTACTTC
TRBJ2-5	-	TRBV14	-	CASSPRVKETQYF	TGTGCCAGCAGCCCTCGGGTGAAAGAGACCCAGTACTTC
TRBJ2-7	TRBD2	TRBV5-4	-	CASSLGGLAATYEQYF	TGTGCCAGCAGCTTGGGCGGACTAGCGGCCACCTACGAGCAGTACTTC
TRBJ1-2	-	TRBV5-1	-	CASNQGGVYGYTF	TGCGCCAGCAACCAGGGTGGAGTCTATGGCTACACCTTC
TRBJ1-1	-	TRBV19	-	CASNAHANTEAFF	TGTGCCAGTAACGCACACGCGAACACTGAAGCTTTCTTT
TRBJ2-1	TRBD1	TRBV7-2	-	CASSWPGRGQADNEQFF	TGTGCCAGCAGCTGGCCCGGACGGGGACAGGCGGACAATGAGCAGTTCTTC
TRBJ2-3	-	TRBV30	-	CAWSPDTNTDTQYF	TGTGCCTGGAGCCCGGACACGAACACAGATACGCAGTATTTT
TRBJ2-5	-	TRBV28	few	CASSFHLAPRIETQYF	TGTGCCAGCAGTTTTCATCTAGCACCTCGAATAGAGACCCAGTACTTC
TRBJ2-1	TRBD2	TRBV29-1	-	CSVVSGRIGQFF	TGCAGCGTGGTTAGCGGGAGAATCGGGCAGTTCTTC
TRBJ1-2	-	TRBV2	-	CATGRDLNYGYTF	TGTGCCACCGGGAGGGATCTGAACTATGGCTACACCTTC
TRBJ2-1	TRBD1	TRBV7-9	-	CASIPDRDEQFF	TGTGCCAGCATCCCCGACAGGGATGAGCAGTTCTTC
TRBJ2-3	-	TRBV6-5	few	CASSSRTNTDTQYF	TGTGCCAGCAGTTCTCGGACTAACACAGATACGCAGTATTTT
TRBJ2-7	-	TRBV20-1	-	CSASSRPGNEQYF	TGCAGTGCTAGTTCCAGGCCCGGGAACGAGCAGTACTTC
TRBJ2-3	-	TRBV20-1	-	CSAGDRKVTDTQYF	TGCAGTGCGGGAGACAGGAAAGTCACAGATACGCAGTATTTT
TRBJ1-6	-	TRBV2	-	CASESPENNSPLHF	TGTGCCAGCGAATCTCCAGAAAATAATTCACCCCTCCACTTT
TRBJ2-1	TRBD1	TRBV15	few	CATSRVVGQGIYNEQFF	TGTGCCACCAGCAGAGTAGTAGGACAGGGTATCTACAATGAGCAGTTCTTC
TRBJ2-7	-	TRBV5-5	-	CASSLAVGNSYEQYF	TGTGCCAGCAGCTTGGCCGTCGGGAACTCCTACGAGCAGTACTTC
TRBJ1-5	-	TRBV15	many	CATSRDHPTQLYQPQHF	TGTGCCACCAGCAGAGATCATCCCACACAACTTTATCAGCCCCAGCATTTT
TRBJ2-7	TRBD1	TRBV20-1	-	CSATRGREQYF	TGCAGTGCTACCAGGGGGCGGGAGCAGTACTTC
TRBJ2-7	-	TRBV27	-	CASRKGGNGGTYEQYF	TGTGCCAGCCGAAAAGGGGGGAACGGGGGGACCTACGAGCAGTACTTC
TRBJ2-3	-	TRBV7-2	-	CASSLVGPAGLTDMQYF	TGTGCCAGCAGCTTAGTTGGTCCCGCCGGCCTCACAGATATGCAGTATTTT
TRBJ2-5	-	TRBV7-9	-	CASSSSIWQGEETQYF	TGTGCCAGCAGCTCCTCCATTTGGCAGGGTGAAGAGACCCAGTACTTC
TRBJ2-2	TRBD2	TRBV4-3	-	CASSPHGVAGGMLGELFF	TGCGCCAGCAGCCCACATGGGGTGGCGGGAGGAATGCTCGGGGAGCTGTTTTTT
TRBJ2-7	-	TRBV9	-	CASSVSGARTYEQYF	TGTGCCAGCAGCGTATCAGGAGCGCGGACCTACGAGCAGTACTTC
TRBJ1-5	TRBD1	TRBV7-2	-	CASSPGQGDQPQHF	TGTGCCAGCAGCCCGGGACAGGGGGATCAGCCCCAGCATTTT
TRBJ2-3	-	TRBV5-6	few	CASGSAGIDTQYF	TGTGCCAGCGGATCAGCGGGCATAGATACGCAGTATTTT
TRBJ1-2	-	TRBV6-2/TRBV6-3	-	CASSRLPNNYGYTF	TGTGCCAGCAGCCGTCTACCGAATAACTATGGCTACACCTTC
TRBJ2-1	TRBD2	TRBV5-1	-	CASRPGLAGGINEQFF	TGCGCCAGCAGACCTGGGCTAGCGGGAGGTATCAATGAGCAGTTCTTC
TRBJ2-5	-	TRBV6-5	-	CASSFSNRQQETQYF	TGTGCCAGCAGTTTTTCGAATCGACAGCAAGAGACCCAGTACTTC
TRBJ2-5	-	TRBV7-2	-	CASSLSAGTAQETQYF	TGTGCCAGCAGCTTATCGGCGGGGACTGCTCAAGAGACCCAGTACTTC
TRBJ2-5	TRBD2	TRBV3-1	once	CASSYTSGSQETQYF	TGTGCCAGCAGCTACACTAGCGGGAGCCAAGAGACCCAGTACTTC
TRBJ2-5	-	TRBV18	-	CASSPVRIRGETQYF	TGTGCCAGCTCACCGGTACGCATTCGGGGAGAGACCCAGTACTTC
TRBJ2-1	-	TRBV12-3/TRBV12-4	once	CASSFPSLEDQFF	TGTGCCAGCAGTTTTCCTAGTCTAGAAGATCAGTTCTTC
TRBJ1-5	-	TRBV28	many	CASSFRAGKGYSNQPQHF	TGTGCCAGCAGTTTTCGTGCAGGGAAGGGGTATAGCAATCAGCCCCAGCATTTT
TRBJ2-1	TRBD2	TRBV12-3/TRBV12-4	-	CASSFGLAGPGEQFF	TGTGCCAGCAGTTTCGGACTAGCGGGGCCGGGGGAGCAGTTCTTC
TRBJ2-1	-	TRBV12-3/TRBV12-4	-	CASSHRPSGNEQFF	TGTGCCAGCAGCCACAGACCAAGCGGCAATGAGCAGTTCTTC
TRBJ2-4	-	TRBV7-9	-	CAGSLDRAWNIQYF	TGTGCCGGCAGCCTGGACAGAGCATGGAACATTCAGTACTTC
TRBJ2-3	-	TRBV6-5	-	CASKLVLEDTQYF	TGTGCCAGCAAGTTGGTGTTGGAGGATACGCAGTATTTT
TRBJ2-5	-	TRBV3-1	-	CASSQPERDEQYF	TGTGCCAGCAGCCAACCCGAAAGGGATGAGCAGTACTTC
TRBJ2-3	TRBD2	TRBV5-1	-	CASSDGLAGGITDTQYF	TGTGCCAGCAGCGACGGACTAGCGGGAGGGATCACAGATACGCAGTATTTT
TRBJ1-1	TRBD1	TRBV4-1	-	CANSQEASVTGRSEAFF	TGCGCCAACAGCCAAGAGGCATCGGTGACAGGGAGGTCTGAAGCTTTCTTT
TRBJ2-3	TRBD2	TRBV27	-	CASCRLASGGWSTQYF	TGTGCCAGCTGCCGTCTCGCCAGCGGGGGCTGGTCTACGCAGTATTTT